This T cell receptor (beta chain) derives from a study of T-cell reconstitution after alpha-beta-depleted transplantation in children. V lost 5 bases and J lost 6, with 21 bases in between. The CDR3 is made up of 16 amino acids. This clonotype was seen a handful of times. During its preparation, the TCRbeta library received unique molecular identifiers. TCRdb re-called the PCR reads through MiXCR, storing one row per CDR3 protein. The sample carries just under 550,000 distinct CDR3 sequences, about 17% recorded once. The chain has TRBV12-3 or TRBV12-4 and TRBJ2-3, with D perhaps matching TRBD2 (7 bases). Sequenced here: PBMCs from the stem cell graft donor, sampled from the stem cell graft. The origin of this receptor is a human donor who donated a stem cell graft to a child with acute lymphoblastic leukemia. CDR3 DNA sequence: TGTGCCAGCAGTCGCCCCTGGGGGCGGGAGCAGGATACGCAGTATTTT. The encoded protein is CASSRPWGREQDTQYF.